A single sample gave rise to the 8 T cell receptor beta chains below, sequenced in a study of shared clonotypes between healthy human individuals. Produced via immunoSEQ multiplex PCR; TCRdb's table is partial and in-frame only. The sample consists of 2 million to 2.5 million clones, around 95% of them appearing once. Specimen: naive CD4+ T cells sorted from blood. As to subset: CD45RA+ positively selected. Every receptor here comes from a man aged 18-30 years in good health.

This chain links TRBV5-1 with TRBJ1-4; 7 nucleotides agree with TRBD1. The CDR3 length is 14 residues. Trimming removed 4 bases from V and 8 bases from J; junction bases left unmatched: 8. The V gene's germline CDR1 is SGHRS and CDR2 YFSETQ. CDR3 region: CASSQQGVTEKLFF. DNA of the CDR3: TGCGCCAGCAGCCAGCAGGGGGTCACCGAAAAACTGTTTTTT.

Written as DNA, the CDR3 is TGTGCCAGCAGTGACTCGAGGGGTAGCGGCAAGCCCCAGCATTTT. It yields the protein CASSDSRGSGKPQHF. The rearrangement links TRBV6-4 to TRBJ1-5; the D gene is possibly TRBD1 (5 bases). V lost 0 bases, J lost 8 bases, and 14 bases lay in between. The CDR3 is 15 amino acids. CDR1 and CDR2 (germline): MRHNA, SNTAGT.

V is TRBV10-3 and J is TRBJ2-5; the match to TRBD2 covers 7 bases. The CDR3 runs 14 residues. The germline V gene encodes CDR1 ENHRY and CDR2 SYGVKD. V gave up 5 bases and J gave up 2 bases; unmatched junction bases: 5. In DNA, the CDR3 is TGTGCCATCAGTCGGGAAGCGGGACAAGAGACCCAGTACTTC. This encodes CAISREAGQETQYF.

The CDR3 region is CAPAPGLKNIQYF. The CDR3 coding sequence is TGCGCCCCGGCCCCTGGACTAAAAAACATTCAGTACTTC. This chain links TRBV10-1 with TRBJ2-4; TRBD2 is a possible D gene (6 bases). The V gene's germline CDR1 is WNHNN and CDR2 SYGVQD (reference sequence). Trimming stripped 11 bases from V and 4 bases from J, with 15 bases between. The CDR3 consists of 13 residues.

The gene calls are TRBV9 and TRBJ1-4; D is perhaps TRBD1 (5 bases). The V end was cut by 0 bases, the J end by 8 bases, with 14 bases between. This CDR3 comprises 15 residues. Germline V lookup: CDR1 SGDLS, CDR2 YYNGEE. CDR3 in amino acids: CASSVARGRGEKLFF. The CDR3 DNA follows: TGTGCCAGCAGCGTAGCTAGAGGAAGGGGCGAAAAACTGTTTTTT.

V usage is TRBV11-2 and J usage is TRBJ2-2; D is uncertain. V was pared by 1 base and J by 1 base, with 7 bases between. Germline V lookup: CDR1 SGHAT, CDR2 FQNNGV. This CDR3 is built from 15 residues. For the CDR3, the DNA is TGTGCCAGCAGCTTAGCTCGACTGAACACCGGGGAGCTGTTTTTT. This encodes CASSLARLNTGELFF.

V and J are TRBV18 and TRBJ1-2; unclear D gene. Germline assignment: CDR1 KGHSH and CDR2 LQKENI. Deletions cut 2 bases from V and 5 bases from J, with 9 bases between. CDR3 length: 13 amino acids. CDR3 region: CASSPGEKYGYTF. In DNA form, the CDR3 reads TGTGCCAGCTCACCAGGGGAGAAGTATGGCTACACCTTC.

This clone was seen once. This chain uses TRBV19 with TRBJ1-2; no firm D call. The CDR3 has 12 amino acids. The ends were cut back, 5 bases at V and 4 bases at J, with 8 bases in the middle. CDR1 and CDR2 from the germline V gene are LNHDA and SQIVND (reference sequence). The CDR3 spells CASSGISYGYTF. In DNA, the CDR3 is TGTGCCAGTAGTGGGATTAGCTATGGCTACACCTTC.